The 16 T cell receptor beta chains listed next were all sequenced from one sample in a study of glioma-infiltrating T cells. Amplification of TCR alpha and beta CDR3 regions from RNA used iRepertoire nested multiplex PCR. From the multiplex PCR reads, TCRdb called clonotypes with MiXCR, one entry per CDR3 protein. This sample has 95,000 to 110,000 distinct CDR3 sequences, with less than 30% found just once. The sequencing input was glioma tissue, nonneoplastic brain tissue, or PBMCs (not recorded which). The source of these receptors is a human donor with low-grade glioma or glioblastoma, undergoing nonglioma brain surgery, or in good health (not recorded which).

This clonotype was seen repeatedly, ten times or more. This chain links TRBV6-1 with TRBJ2-3, with 7 bases identical to TRBD1. With 6 bases clipped from V and 1 base from J, the junction kept 7 bases outside the gene matches. Germline loops: CDR1 MNHNS, CDR2 SASEGT. This CDR3 is 15 amino acids long. The chain's CDR3 is CASRNDRVGTDTQYF. The CDR3 nucleotides are TGTGCCAGCAGAAACGACAGGGTTGGCACAGATACGCAGTATTTT.

A note on this clonotype: The junction does not match germline at one end; this may be a read error. The V gene is TRBV11-2, the J gene TRBJ1-1; 11 bases agree with TRBD1. Germline V gene data show CDR1 as SGHAT and CDR2 as FQNNGV. This CDR3 has 15 amino acids. The CDR3, as DNA: TGTGCCGGCAGCTCATCGGACAGGGGGCAAAGTGAAGCTTTCTTT. It is translated as CAGSSSDRGQSEAFF.

Many counts were recorded for this clonotype. The chain is built from TRBV6-1 and TRBJ2-2; 7 positions match TRBD1. The CDR3 loop spans 14 amino acids. J gave up 6 bases and V 6 bases, and 7 bases lay outside the gene matches. The germline V gene encodes CDR1 MNHNS and CDR2 SASEGT. The CDR3 is CASSQQGIAGELFF. In DNA, the CDR3 is TGTGCCAGCAGCCAACAGGGGATCGCCGGGGAGCTGTTTTTT.

The table lists this clonotype with a few counts. The V and J genes are TRBV7-2 and TRBJ1-4; TRBD1 might be the D (6 bases). The CDR3 sequence is 14 residues long. CDR1 and CDR2 from the germline V gene are SGHTA and FQGNSA. V lost 1 base to trimming and J lost 5 bases, with 8 bases between them. The CDR3, as DNA: TGTGCCAGCAGCTTAGGGGGGCAGAATGAAAAACTGTTTTTT. It codes for CASSLGGQNEKLFF. Variable domain in full (rest from reference TRBV7-2 and TRBJ1-4): GAGVSQSPSNKVTEKGKDVELRCDPISGHTALYWYRQSLGQGLEFLIYFQGNSAPDKSGLPSDRFSAERTGGSVSTLTIQRTQQEDSAVYLCASSLGGQNEKLFFGSGTQLSVL.

This clonotype was detected many times. The V and J genes are TRBV6-1 and TRBJ1-1, with D unclear. The CDR3 loop spans 12 amino acids. Per germline, CDR1 MNHNS and CDR2 SASEGT. Trimming shortened V by 10 bases and J by 6 bases, and 15 bases separated the two germline ends. For the CDR3, the DNA is TGTGCCACCGCACAGCTAAGGGCTGAAGCTTTCTTT. It yields the protein CATAQLRAEAFF.

On this clonotype: A much larger clonotype is one base distant, so this may be a read error. CDR3 in DNA: TGTGCCAGCAGCCCAGGCCGCCTAGCGGGGGGCCATAGCACAGATGCGCAGTATTTT. It yields the protein CASSPGRLAGGHSTDAQYF. The rearrangement joins TRBV7-2 to TRBJ2-3, with TRBD2 matching 11 bases. This CDR3 is 19 amino acids long. Germline CDR1 is SGHTA and CDR2 is FQGNSA.

A single count supports this clonotype. This clone may be a read error of a much larger clone one base away. The CDR3 reads CASSKGERPHHF. The CDR3 DNA follows: TGTGCCAGTAGTAAAGGGGAGCGGCCCCATCATTTT. The chain links TRBV19 to TRBJ1-5, with a weak D call TRBD1 (5 bases). CDR3 size: 12 residues. Germline lookup yields CDR1 LNHDA and CDR2 SQIVND (reference sequence).

The chain uses TRBV7-3 and TRBJ2-7; either TRBD1 or TRBD2 may fit D (5 bases each). V shed 0 bases and J shed 3 bases, with 9 bases lying between them. The CDR3 covers 14 residues. Per the germline V gene, CDR1 is SGHTA and CDR2 is FQGTGA. CDR3 residues: CASSLTGTDYEQYF. In DNA form, the CDR3 reads TGTGCCAGCAGCTTAACAGGGACGGACTACGAGCAGTACTTC.

Only a few counts were recorded for this clonotype. The chain joins TRBV4-2 to TRBJ1-6; 11 positions match TRBD1. With 6 bases clipped from V and 4 bases from J, the junction kept 5 bases outside the gene matches. Looked up from germline, CDR1 is LGHNA and CDR2 is YNFKEQ. The CDR3 is 16 residues long. The CDR3: CASSPRDRGYNSPLHF. CDR3 DNA sequence: TGTGCCAGCAGTCCCCGGGACAGGGGGTATAATTCACCCCTCCACTTT.

The rearrangement links TRBV12-3 or TRBV12-4 to TRBJ2-7, with D possibly TRBD1 on 6 matching bases. Trimming pared 3 bases from V and 2 bases from J, leaving 11 bases between. This CDR3 comprises 14 residues. The CDR3 region is CASSFNEGAYEQYF. The CDR3 DNA follows: TGTGCCAGCAGTTTCAACGAGGGGGCCTACGAGCAGTACTTC.

Points on this clonotype: A read error may be the cause here, since a much bigger clone is one base away. The V and J genes are TRBV7-2 and TRBJ2-7, with 7 bases lining up with TRBD2. Germline V gene data show CDR1 as SGHTA and CDR2 as FQGNSA. V lost 1 base to trimming and J lost 2 bases; unmatched junction nucleotides: 14. The CDR3 is 18 amino acids. The CDR3 reads CASSLVSGGKTEAYEQYF. CDR3 bases: TGTGCCAGCAGCTTAGTCTCGGGGGGAAAGACGGAGGCCTACGAGCAGTACTTC.

Of note for this clonotype: This may be a read error: a much more frequent sequence differs by one nucleotide. This chain links TRBV4-1 with TRBJ2-7, with a possible D match to TRBD2 (6 bases). Germline V gene lookup returns CDR1 MGHRA and CDR2 YSYEKL. The CDR3 sequence is 14 residues long. The CDR3 region is CASGQGFGGYEQYF. The CDR3, as DNA: TGCGCCAGCGGCCAAGGCTTCGGGGGATACGAGCAGTACTTC.

This clonotype was counted at least ten times. The gene calls are TRBV27 and TRBJ1-3, with unresolved D. The germline V gene has CDR1 MNHEY and CDR2 SMNVEV (reference sequence). Trimming took off 2 bases at V and 6 bases at J, with 11 bases between the two ends. CDR3 length equals 14 residues. DNA for the CDR3: TGTGCCAGCAGTTTAGGGAAGACGGCAAACACCATATATTTT. This sequence encodes CASSLGKTANTIYF.

This clonotype was detected a few times. The CDR3 DNA sequence: TGTGCCAGCAGTGGGACAGAAAACTATGGCTACACCTTC. This encodes CASSGTENYGYTF. V gene TRBV12-3 or TRBV12-4 combines with J gene TRBJ1-2; 7 bases line up with TRBD1. The trim removed 5 bases at V and 2 bases at J, leaving 2 bases unmatched. The CDR3 runs to 13 residues.

This clonotype was seen a handful of times. The chain carries TRBV12-3 or TRBV12-4 and TRBJ1-3; D not certain. Trimming removed 3 bases at V and 5 bases at J, with 11 bases between. The CDR3 consists of 14 residues. Here the CDR3 DNA reads TGTGCCAGCAGTTTCAACCCCGACAGAAACACCATATATTTT. This gives the protein CASSFNPDRNTIYF.

This clonotype was counted only a few times. The chain recombines TRBV6-4 with TRBJ2-3, with TRBD2 matching 11 bases. With V trimmed by 4 bases and J by 4 bases, 4 bases remained unmatched. CDR1 is MRHNA, CDR2 SNTAGT, per germline. This CDR3 is 15 amino acids long. CDR3 residues: CASSVSGGAADTQYF. In DNA, the CDR3 is TGTGCCAGCAGTGTTAGCGGGGGGGCCGCAGATACGCAGTATTTT.